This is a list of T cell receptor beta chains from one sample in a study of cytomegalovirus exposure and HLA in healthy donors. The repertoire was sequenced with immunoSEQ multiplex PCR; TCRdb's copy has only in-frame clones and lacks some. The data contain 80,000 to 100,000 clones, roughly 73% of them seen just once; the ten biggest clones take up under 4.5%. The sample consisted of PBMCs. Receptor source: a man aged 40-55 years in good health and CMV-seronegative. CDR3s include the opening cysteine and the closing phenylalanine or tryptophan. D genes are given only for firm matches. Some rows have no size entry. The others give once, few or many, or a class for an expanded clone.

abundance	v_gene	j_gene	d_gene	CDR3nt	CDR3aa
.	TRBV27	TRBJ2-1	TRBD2	TGTGCCAGCAGTTCCAGCGGGAGTTACAATGAGCAGTTCTTC	CASSSSGSYNEQFF
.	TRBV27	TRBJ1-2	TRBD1	TGTGCCAGCAGTTCCTTTGCCGGGACAGGGGGCATCTATGGCTACACCTTC	CASSSFAGTGGIYGYTF
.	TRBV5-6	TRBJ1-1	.	TGTGCCAGCAGCTTGGTACAGATGAACACTGAAGCTTTCTTT	CASSLVQMNTEAFF
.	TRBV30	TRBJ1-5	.	TGTGCCTCATCACAGCCCAGCAATCAGCCCCAGCATTTT	CASSQPSNQPQHF
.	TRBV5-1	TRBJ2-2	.	TGCGCCAGCAGCTCCTACTACAGGGAAACCGGGGAGCTGTTTTTT	CASSSYYRETGELFF
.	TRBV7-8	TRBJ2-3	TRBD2	TGTGCCAGCAGCTTAGACAGCGGGGGGCGCCTTTCTAGCACAGATACGCAGTATTTT	CASSLDSGGRLSSTDTQYF
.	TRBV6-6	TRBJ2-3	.	TGTGCCAGCAGTACAGACGGATATACGCAGTATTTT	CASSTDGYTQYF
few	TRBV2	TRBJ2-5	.	TGTGCCAGCAGTGAAGGCCGACTAGTCCGACTACGGGAGACCCAGTACTTC	CASSEGRLVRLRETQYF
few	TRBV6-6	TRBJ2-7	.	TGTGCCAGCAGCCGAGGTCCAGGGGGGAATGAGCAGTACTTC	CASSRGPGGNEQYF
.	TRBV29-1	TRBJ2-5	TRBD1	TGCAGCGTTGTGGTGGACAGGGATGCGGAGACCCAGTACTTC	CSVVVDRDAETQYF
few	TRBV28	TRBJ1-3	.	TGTGCCAGCAGTTTATTTCCGGGGAGATCAAACACCATATATTTT	CASSLFPGRSNTIYF
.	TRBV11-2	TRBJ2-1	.	TGTGCCAGCAGCTTAGGAGCCAACTCCTACAATGAGCAGTTCTTC	CASSLGANSYNEQFF
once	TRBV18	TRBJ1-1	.	TGTGCCAGCTCACCACAGGCTGCGGGAACAGTGACTGAAGCTTTCTTT	CASSPQAAGTVTEAFF
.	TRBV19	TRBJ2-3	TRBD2	TGTGCCAGTAGTGCACTAGGACTAGCGGGGGGCACAGATACGCAGTATTTT	CASSALGLAGGTDTQYF
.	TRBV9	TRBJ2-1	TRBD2	TGTGCCAGCAGCGTAAGTTTAGCGGGGGTTAGTAATGAGCAGTTCTTC	CASSVSLAGVSNEQFF
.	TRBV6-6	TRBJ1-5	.	TGTGCCAGCAGTTACTCGATGGGCTCCTATCAGCCCCAGCATTTT	CASSYSMGSYQPQHF
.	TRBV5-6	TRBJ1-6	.	TGTGCCAGCAGCACCGACAGAGAATTGTATAATTCACCCCTCCACTTT	CASSTDRELYNSPLHF
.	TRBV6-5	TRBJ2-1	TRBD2	TGTGCCAGCAGTTACCAACCCTTAGCGGGCAATGAGCAGTTCTTC	CASSYQPLAGNEQFF
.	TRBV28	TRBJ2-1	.	TGTGCCAGCACCCTCACATTGGCGGGCAATGAGCAGTTCTTC	CASTLTLAGNEQFF
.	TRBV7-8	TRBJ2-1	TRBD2	TGTGCCAGCAGCTTAGATAGCGGGGGGGTCTTACACAATGAGCAGTTCTTC	CASSLDSGGVLHNEQFF
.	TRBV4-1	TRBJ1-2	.	TGCGCCAGCAGCGAACCCTCCCCCAGGGCTGGCTACACCTTC	CASSEPSPRAGYTF
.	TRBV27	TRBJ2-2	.	TGTGCCAGCAGTTTATTTCGCGTTTCCGGGGAGCTGTTTTTT	CASSLFRVSGELFF
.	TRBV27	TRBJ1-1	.	TGTGCCAGCAGTTCCTCCGGCGGGGACTTCGGGAACACTGAAGCTTTCTTT	CASSSSGGDFGNTEAFF
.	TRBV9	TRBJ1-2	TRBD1	TGTGCCAGCAGTTCCCGGGACAGGGAACATGGCTATGGCTACACCTTC	CASSSRDREHGYGYTF